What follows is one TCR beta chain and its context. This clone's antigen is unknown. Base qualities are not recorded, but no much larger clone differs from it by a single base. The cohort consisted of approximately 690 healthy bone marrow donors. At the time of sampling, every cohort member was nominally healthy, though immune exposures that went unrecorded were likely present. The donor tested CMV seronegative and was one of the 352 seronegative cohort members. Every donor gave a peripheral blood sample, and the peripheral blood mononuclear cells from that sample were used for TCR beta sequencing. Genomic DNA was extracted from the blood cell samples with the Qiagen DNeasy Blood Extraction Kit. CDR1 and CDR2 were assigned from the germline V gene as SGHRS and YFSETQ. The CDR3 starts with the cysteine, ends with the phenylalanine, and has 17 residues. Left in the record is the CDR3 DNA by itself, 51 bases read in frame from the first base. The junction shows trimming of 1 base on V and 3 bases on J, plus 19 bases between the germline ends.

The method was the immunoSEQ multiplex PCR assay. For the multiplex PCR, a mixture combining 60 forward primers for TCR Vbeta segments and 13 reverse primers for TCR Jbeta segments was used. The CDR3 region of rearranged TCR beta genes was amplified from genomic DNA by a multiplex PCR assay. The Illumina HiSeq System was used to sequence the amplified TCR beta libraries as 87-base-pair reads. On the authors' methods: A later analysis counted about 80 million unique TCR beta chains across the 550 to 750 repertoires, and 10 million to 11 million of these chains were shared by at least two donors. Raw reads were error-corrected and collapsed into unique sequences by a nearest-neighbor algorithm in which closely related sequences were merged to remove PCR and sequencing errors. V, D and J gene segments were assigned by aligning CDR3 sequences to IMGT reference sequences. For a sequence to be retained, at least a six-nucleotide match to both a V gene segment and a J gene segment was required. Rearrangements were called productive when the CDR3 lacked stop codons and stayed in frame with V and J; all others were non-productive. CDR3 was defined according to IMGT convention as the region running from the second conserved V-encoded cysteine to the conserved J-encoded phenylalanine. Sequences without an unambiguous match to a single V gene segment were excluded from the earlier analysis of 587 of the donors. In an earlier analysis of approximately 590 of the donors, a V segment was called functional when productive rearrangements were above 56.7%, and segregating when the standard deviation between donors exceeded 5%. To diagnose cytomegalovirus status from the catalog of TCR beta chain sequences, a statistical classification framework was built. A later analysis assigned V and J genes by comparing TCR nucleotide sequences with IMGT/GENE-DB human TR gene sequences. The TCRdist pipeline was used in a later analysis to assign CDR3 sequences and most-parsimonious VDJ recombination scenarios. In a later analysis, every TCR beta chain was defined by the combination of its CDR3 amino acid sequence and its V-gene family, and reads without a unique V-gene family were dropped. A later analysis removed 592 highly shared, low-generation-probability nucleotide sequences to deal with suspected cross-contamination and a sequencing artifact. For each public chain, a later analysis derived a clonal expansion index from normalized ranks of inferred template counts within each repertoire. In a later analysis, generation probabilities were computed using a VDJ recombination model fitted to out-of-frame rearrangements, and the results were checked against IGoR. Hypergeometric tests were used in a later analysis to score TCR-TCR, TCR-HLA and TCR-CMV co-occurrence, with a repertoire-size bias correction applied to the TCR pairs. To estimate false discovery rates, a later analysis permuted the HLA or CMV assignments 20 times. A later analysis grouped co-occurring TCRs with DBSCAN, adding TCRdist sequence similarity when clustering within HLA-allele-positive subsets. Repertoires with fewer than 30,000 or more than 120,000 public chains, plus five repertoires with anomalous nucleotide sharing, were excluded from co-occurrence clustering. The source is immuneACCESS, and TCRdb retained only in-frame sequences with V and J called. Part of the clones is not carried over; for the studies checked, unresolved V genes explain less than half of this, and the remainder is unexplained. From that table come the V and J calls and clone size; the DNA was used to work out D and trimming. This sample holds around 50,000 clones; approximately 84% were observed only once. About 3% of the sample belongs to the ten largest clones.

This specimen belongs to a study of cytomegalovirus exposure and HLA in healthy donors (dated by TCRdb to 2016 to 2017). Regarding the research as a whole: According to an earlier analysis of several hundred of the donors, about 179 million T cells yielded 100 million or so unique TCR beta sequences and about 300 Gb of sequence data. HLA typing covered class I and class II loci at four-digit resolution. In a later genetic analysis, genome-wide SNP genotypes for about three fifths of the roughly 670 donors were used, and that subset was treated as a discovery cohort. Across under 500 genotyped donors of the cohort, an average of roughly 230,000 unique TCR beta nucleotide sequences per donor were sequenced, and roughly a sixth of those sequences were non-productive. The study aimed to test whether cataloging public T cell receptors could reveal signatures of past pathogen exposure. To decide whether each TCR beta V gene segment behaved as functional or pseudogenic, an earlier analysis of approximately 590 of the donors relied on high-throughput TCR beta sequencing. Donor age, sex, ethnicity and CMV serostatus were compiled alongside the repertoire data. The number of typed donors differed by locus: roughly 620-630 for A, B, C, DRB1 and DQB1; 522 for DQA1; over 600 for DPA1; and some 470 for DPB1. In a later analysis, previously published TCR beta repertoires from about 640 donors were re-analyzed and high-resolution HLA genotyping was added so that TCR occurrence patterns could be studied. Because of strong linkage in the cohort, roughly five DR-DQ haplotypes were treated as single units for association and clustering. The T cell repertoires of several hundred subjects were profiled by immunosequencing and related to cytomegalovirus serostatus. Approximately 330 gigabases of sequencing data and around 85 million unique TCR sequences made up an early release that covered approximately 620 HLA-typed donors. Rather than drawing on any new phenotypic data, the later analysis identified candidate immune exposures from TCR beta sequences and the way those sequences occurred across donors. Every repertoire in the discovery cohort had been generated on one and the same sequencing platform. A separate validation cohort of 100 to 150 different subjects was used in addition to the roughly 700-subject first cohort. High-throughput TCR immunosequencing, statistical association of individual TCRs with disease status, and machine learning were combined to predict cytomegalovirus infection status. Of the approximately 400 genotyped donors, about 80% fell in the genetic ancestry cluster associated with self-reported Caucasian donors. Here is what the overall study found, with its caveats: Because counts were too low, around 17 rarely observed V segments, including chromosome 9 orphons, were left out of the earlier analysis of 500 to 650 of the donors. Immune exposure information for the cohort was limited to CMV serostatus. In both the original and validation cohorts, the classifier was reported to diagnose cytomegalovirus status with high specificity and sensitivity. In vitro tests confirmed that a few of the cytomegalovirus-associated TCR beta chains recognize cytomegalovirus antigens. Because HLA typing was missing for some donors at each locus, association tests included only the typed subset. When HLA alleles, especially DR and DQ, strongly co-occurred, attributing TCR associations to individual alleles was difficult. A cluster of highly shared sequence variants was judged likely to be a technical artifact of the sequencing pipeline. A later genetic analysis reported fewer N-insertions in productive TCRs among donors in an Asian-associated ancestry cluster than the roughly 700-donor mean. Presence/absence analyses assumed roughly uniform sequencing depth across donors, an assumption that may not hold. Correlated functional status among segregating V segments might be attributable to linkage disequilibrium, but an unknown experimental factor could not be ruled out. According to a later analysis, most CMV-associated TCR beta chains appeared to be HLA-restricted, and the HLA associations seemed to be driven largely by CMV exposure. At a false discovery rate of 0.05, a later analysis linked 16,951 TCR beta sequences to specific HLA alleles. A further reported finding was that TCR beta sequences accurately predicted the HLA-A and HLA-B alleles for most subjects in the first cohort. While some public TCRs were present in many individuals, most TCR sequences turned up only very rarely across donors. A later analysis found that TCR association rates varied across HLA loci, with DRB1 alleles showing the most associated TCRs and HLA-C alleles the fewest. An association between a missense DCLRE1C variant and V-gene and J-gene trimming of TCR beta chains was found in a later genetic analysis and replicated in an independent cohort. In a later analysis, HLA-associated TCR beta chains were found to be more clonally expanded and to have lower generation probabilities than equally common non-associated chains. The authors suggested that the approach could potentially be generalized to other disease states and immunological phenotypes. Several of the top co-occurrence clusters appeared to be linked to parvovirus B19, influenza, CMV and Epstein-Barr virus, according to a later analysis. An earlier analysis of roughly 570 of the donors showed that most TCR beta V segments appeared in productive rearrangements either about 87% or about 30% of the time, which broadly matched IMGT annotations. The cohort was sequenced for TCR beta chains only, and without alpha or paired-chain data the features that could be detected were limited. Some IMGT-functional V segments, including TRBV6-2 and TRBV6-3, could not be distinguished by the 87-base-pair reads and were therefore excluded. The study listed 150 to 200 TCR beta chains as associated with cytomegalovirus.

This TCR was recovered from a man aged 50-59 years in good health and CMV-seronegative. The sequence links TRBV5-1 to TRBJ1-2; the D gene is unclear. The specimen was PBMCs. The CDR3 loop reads CASSLSGGSGSYYGYTF. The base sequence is TGCGCCAGCAGCTTGTCCGGCGGGTCGGGCTCCTACTATGGCTACACCTTC. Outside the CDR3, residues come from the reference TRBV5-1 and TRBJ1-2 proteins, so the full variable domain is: KAGVTQTPRYLIKTRGQQVTLSCSPISGHRSVSWYQQTPGQGLQFLFEYFSETQRNKGNFPGRFSGRQFSNSRSEMNVSTLELGDSALYLCASSLSGGSGSYYGYTFGSGTRLTVV.